This TCR beta chain was identified during a study of cytomegalovirus exposure and HLA in healthy donors. Study conclusions and caveats: Most TCRs appeared rarely, but some public TCRs recurred in many donors. TCR clusters originating in the first cohort tended to co-occur in the roughly 120 validation repertoires, according to a later analysis. The study recorded 150 to 200 TCR beta chains that were cytomegalovirus-associated.

The method was immunoSEQ multiplex PCR; TCRdb's version includes in-frame clones alone and lacks a portion of them. The sample lists 200,000 to 300,000 clones, approximately 86% seen once, with roughly 1.2% in the top ten. The CDR3 sequence is 16 residues long. The J segment lost 3 bases and the V segment lost 4 bases, leaving 5 bases of the junction unmatched. Per germline, CDR1 LGHNT and CDR2 FRNRAP. As regards this clone: Its specificity is not known.

This sequence originates from a woman under 40 in good health and CMV-seropositive. Sequenced: PBMCs. The rearrangement joins TRBV12-5 to TRBJ2-5; 13 nucleotides agree with TRBD2. As DNA, the CDR3 is TGTGCTAGTGGTTCAGGACTAGCGGGAGTCAAAGAGACCCAGTACTTC. Its translation is CASGSGLAGVKETQYF.